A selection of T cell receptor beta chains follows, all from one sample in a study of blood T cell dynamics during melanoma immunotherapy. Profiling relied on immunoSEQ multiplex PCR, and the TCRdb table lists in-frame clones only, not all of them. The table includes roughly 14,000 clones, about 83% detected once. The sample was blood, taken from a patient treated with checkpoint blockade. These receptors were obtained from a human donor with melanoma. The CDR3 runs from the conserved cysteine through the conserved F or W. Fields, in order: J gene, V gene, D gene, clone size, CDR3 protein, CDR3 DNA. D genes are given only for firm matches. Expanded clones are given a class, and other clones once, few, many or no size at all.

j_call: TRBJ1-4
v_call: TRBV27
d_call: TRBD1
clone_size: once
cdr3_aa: CASRQQGASEKLFF
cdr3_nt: TGTGCCAGCAGGCAACAGGGGGCAAGTGAAAAACTGTTTTTT

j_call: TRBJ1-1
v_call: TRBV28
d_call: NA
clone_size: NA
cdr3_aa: CASSLGGMNTEAFF
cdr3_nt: TGTGCCAGCAGTTTAGGGGGGATGAACACTGAAGCTTTCTTT

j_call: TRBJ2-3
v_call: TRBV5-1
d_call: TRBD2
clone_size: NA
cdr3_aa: CASSSPGSGKSTDTQYF
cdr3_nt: TGCGCCAGCAGCTCCCCGGGTAGCGGGAAGTCCACAGATACGCAGTATTTT

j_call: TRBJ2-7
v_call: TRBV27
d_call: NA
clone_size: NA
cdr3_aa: CASSPQDRYEQYF
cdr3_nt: TGTGCCAGCAGTCCACAGGACAGATACGAGCAGTACTTC

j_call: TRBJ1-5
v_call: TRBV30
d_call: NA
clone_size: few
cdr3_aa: CAWSPRGGENQPQHF
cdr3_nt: TGTGCCTGGAGTCCTCGGGGAGGGGAGAATCAGCCCCAGCATTTT

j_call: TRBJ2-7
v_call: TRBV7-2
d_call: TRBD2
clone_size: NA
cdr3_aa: CASSPLAALSSYEQYF
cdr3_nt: TGTGCCAGCAGTCCGCTAGCGGCCCTGAGCTCCTACGAGCAGTACTTC

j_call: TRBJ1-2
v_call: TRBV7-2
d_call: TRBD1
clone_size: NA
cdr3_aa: CASSLVPGQSGDGYTF
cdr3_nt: TGTGCCAGCAGCTTAGTGCCGGGACAGAGTGGCGATGGCTACACCTTC

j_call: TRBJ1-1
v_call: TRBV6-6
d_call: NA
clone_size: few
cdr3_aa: CASSTLSTEAFF
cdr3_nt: TGTGCCAGCAGTACCCTATCGACTGAAGCTTTCTTT

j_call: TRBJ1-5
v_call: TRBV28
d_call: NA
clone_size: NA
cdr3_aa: CASRPPGQPQHF
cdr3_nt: TGTGCCAGCAGGCCCCCTGGGCAGCCCCAGCATTTT

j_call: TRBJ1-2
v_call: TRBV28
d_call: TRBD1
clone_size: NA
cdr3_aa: CASSLGQGVGYTF
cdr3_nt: TGTGCCAGCAGTTTGGGACAGGGGGTCGGCTACACCTTC

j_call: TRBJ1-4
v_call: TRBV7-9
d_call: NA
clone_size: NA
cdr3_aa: CASSPGGGREKLFF
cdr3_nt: TGTGCCAGCAGCCCCGGGGGGGGCAGGGAAAAACTGTTTTTT

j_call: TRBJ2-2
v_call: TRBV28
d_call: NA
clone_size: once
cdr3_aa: CASTPMGMGKTAGELFF
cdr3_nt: TGTGCCAGCACCCCCATGGGAATGGGCAAAACTGCCGGGGAGCTGTTTTTT

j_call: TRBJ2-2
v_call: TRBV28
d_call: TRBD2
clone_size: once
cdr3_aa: CASSLAGDTGELFF
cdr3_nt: TGTGCCAGCAGTTTAGCGGGAGACACCGGGGAGCTGTTTTTT

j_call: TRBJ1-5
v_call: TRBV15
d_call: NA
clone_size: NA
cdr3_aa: CATSRVRGGSNQPQHF
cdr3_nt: TGTGCCACCAGCAGAGTCCGCGGGGGCAGCAATCAGCCCCAGCATTTT

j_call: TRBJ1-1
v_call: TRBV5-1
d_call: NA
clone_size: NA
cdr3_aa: CASSLATPGETEAFF
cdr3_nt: TGCGCCAGCAGCTTGGCAACGCCGGGGGAGACTGAAGCTTTCTTT

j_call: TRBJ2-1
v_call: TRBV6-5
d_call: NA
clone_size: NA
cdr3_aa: CASSYGPSYNEQFF
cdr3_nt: TGTGCCAGCAGTTACGGTCCCTCCTACAATGAGCAGTTCTTC

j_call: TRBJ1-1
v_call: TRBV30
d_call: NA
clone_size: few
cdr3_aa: CAWNRLSYTEAFF
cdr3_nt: TGTGCCTGGAATCGCCTATCCTACACTGAAGCTTTCTTT

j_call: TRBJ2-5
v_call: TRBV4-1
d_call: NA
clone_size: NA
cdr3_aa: CASSHNDRASETQYF
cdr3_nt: TGCGCCAGCAGCCATAATGACCGGGCCTCAGAGACCCAGTACTTC

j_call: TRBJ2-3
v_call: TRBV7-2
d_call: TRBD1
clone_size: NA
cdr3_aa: CASSPHNRGLADTQYF
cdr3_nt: TGTGCCAGCAGCCCGCACAACAGGGGGCTCGCAGATACGCAGTATTTT

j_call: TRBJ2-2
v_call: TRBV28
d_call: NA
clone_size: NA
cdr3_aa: CASTLKRGELFF
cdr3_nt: TGTGCCAGCACCCTAAAGAGGGGGGAGCTGTTTTTT

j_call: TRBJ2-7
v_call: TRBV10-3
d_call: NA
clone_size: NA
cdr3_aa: CAISESGRGLSYEQYF
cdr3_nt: TGTGCCATCAGTGAGTCAGGCAGGGGCCTGAGCTACGAGCAGTACTTC

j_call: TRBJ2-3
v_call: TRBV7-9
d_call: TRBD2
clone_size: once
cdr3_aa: CASSSPAGGTDTQYF
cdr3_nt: TGTGCCAGCAGCAGCCCAGCGGGGGGCACAGATACGCAGTATTTT

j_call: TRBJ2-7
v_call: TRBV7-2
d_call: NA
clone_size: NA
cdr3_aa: CASSNLYEQYF
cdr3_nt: TGTGCCAGCAGCAACCTCTACGAGCAGTACTTC

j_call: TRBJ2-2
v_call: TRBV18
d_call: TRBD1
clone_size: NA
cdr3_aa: CASSLTTGTLNTGELFF
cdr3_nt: TGTGCCAGCTCACTAACGACAGGGACGTTGAACACCGGGGAGCTGTTTTTT

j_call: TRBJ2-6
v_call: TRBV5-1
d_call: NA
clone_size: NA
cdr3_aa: CASSFGNSGANVLTF
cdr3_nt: TGCGCCAGCAGCTTTGGGAACTCTGGGGCCAACGTCCTGACTTTC

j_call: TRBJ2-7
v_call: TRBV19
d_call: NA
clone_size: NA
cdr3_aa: CASSGETYEQYF
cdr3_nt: TGTGCCAGTAGTGGGGAGACCTACGAGCAGTACTTC

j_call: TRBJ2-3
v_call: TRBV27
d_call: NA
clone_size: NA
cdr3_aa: CASSLFWAGGTDTQYF
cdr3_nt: TGTGCCAGCAGTTTATTTTGGGCCGGGGGAACAGATACGCAGTATTTT

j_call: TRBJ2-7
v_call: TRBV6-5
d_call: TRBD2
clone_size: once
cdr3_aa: CASSLAGDSSYEQYF
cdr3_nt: TGTGCCAGCAGTCTAGCGGGGGACAGCTCCTACGAGCAGTACTTC

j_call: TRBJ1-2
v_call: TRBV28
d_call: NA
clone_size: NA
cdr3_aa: CASSVSGTTYGYTF
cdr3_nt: TGTGCCAGCAGTGTGTCGGGTACAACCTATGGCTACACCTTC

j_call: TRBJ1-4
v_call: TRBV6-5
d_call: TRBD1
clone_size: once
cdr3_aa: CASSENRGEKLFF
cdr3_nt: TGTGCCAGCAGTGAGAACAGGGGTGAAAAACTGTTTTTT

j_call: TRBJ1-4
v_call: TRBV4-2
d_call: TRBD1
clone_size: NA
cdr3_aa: CASSQGGTGNEKLFF
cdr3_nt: TGTGCCAGCAGCCAAGGGGGGACAGGGAACGAAAAACTGTTTTTT

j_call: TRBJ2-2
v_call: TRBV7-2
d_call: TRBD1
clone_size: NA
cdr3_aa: CASSLRQGLTGELFF
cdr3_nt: TGTGCCAGCAGCTTGAGACAGGGCTTGACCGGGGAGCTGTTTTTT

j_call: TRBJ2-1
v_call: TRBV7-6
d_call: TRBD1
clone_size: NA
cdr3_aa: CASSSLRDSWYNEQFF
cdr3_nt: TGTGCCAGCAGCAGCCTCCGGGACAGCTGGTACAATGAGCAGTTCTTC

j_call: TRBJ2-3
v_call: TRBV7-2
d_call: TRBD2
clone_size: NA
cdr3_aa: CASSPLAGVDTQYF
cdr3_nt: TGTGCCAGCAGCCCCCTAGCGGGAGTTGATACGCAGTATTTT

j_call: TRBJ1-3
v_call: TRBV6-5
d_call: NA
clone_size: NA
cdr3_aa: CASSGQFLTGNTIYF
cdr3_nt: TGTGCCAGCAGCGGACAATTCCTCACGGGAAACACCATATATTTT

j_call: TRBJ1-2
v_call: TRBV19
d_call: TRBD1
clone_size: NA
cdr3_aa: CASSSKITGAKGYTF
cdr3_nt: TGTGCCAGTAGTTCTAAAATCACAGGGGCTAAGGGCTACACCTTC

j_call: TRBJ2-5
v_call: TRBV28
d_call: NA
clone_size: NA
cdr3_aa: CASTKFWETQYF
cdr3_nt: TGTGCCAGCACCAAATTCTGGGAGACCCAGTACTTC

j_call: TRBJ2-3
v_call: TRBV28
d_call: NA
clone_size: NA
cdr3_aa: CASSSPLSTDTQYF
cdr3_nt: TGTGCCAGCAGTTCACCCCTAAGCACAGATACGCAGTATTTT

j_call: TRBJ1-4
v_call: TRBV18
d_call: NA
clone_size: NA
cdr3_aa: CASSPPGALGEKLFF
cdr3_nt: TGTGCCAGCTCACCACCGGGGGCTTTAGGAGAAAAACTGTTTTTT

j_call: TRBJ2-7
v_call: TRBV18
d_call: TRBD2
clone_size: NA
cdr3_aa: CASSPGTNLQPGLGEQYF
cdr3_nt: TGTGCCAGCTCACCAGGGACTAACCTACAGCCAGGGCTCGGTGAGCAGTACTTC

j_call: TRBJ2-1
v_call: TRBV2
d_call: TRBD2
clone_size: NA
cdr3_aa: CASRAGTSGYNEQFF
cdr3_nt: TGTGCCAGCAGAGCGGGGACTAGCGGTTACAATGAGCAGTTCTTC

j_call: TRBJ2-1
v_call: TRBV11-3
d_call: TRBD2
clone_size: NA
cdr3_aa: CASSYGGTNNEQFF
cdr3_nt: TGTGCCAGCAGCTATGGCGGGACTAACAATGAGCAGTTCTTC

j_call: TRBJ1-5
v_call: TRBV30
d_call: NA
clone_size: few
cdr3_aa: CAWSGDGNQPQHF
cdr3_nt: TGTGCCTGGAGTGGCGACGGGAATCAGCCCCAGCATTTT

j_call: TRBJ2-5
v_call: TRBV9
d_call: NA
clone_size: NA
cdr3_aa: CASTPNPQGGETQYF
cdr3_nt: TGTGCCAGCACCCCGAACCCACAGGGAGGAGAGACCCAGTACTTC

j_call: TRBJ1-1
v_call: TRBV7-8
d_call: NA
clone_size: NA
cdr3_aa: CASSFRLLGREGRNTEAFF
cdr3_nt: TGTGCCAGCAGTTTCCGACTACTTGGCCGAGAAGGACGGAACACTGAAGCTTTCTTT

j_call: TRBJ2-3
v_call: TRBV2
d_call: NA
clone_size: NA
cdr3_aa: CASRRGSTDTQYF
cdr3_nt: TGTGCCAGCCGGCGGGGAAGCACAGATACGCAGTATTTT

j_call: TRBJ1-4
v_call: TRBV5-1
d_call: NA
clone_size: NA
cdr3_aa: CASSKLGNEKLFF
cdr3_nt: TGCGCCAGCAGCAAACTTGGGAATGAAAAACTGTTTTTT

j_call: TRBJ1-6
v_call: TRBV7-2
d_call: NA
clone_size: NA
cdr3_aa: CASSLQGYSPLHF
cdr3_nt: TGTGCCAGCAGCTTACAGGGCTATTCACCCCTCCACTTT

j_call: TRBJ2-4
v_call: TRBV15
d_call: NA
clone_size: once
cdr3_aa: CATRGWQTNDLAKNIQYF
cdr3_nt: TGTGCCACCAGAGGTTGGCAAACCAACGACCTAGCCAAAAACATTCAGTACTTC

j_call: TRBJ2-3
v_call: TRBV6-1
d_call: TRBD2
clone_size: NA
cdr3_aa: CASSEYGGSSTDTQYF
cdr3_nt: TGTGCCAGCAGTGAATATGGCGGGAGTTCCACAGATACGCAGTATTTT

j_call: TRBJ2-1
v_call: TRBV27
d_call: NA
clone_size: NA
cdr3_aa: CASSSPTTSSYNEQFF
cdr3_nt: TGTGCCAGCAGTTCCCCAACGACCAGCTCCTACAATGAGCAGTTCTTC

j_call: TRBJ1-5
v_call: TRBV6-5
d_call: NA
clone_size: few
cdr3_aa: CASSYDGTHHQPQHF
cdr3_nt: TGTGCCAGCAGTTATGACGGGACACACCATCAGCCCCAGCATTTT

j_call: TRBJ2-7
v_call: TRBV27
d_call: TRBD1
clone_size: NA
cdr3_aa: CASRHAPGTGVYEQYF
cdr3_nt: TGTGCCAGCAGACACGCCCCAGGGACAGGGGTCTACGAGCAGTACTTC